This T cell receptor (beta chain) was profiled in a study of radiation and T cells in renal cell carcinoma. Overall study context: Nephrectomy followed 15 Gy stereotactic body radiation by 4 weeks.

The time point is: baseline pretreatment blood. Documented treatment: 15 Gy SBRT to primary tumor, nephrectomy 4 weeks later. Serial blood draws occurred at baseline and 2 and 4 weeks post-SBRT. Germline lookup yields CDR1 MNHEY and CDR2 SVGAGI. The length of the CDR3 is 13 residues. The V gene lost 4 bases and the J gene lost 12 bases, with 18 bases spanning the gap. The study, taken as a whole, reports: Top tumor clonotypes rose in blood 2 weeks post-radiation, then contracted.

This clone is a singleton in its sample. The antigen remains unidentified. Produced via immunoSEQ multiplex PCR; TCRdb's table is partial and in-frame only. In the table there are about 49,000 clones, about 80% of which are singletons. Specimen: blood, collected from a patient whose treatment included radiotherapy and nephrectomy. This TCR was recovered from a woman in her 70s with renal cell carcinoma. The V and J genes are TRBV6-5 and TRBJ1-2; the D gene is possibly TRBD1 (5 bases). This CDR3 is CASSSGTLSANTF. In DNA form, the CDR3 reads TGTGCCAGCAGTTCCGGGACGCTCTCCGCGAACACCTTC.